Listed here is a single T cell receptor beta chain. As yet, its antigen is unknown. The sample is drawn from a study of PD-1 blockade in classical Hodgkin lymphoma. Study-level points and caveats: It was reported that newly diagnosed patients had less baseline TCR diversity than healthy donors. Possibly reflecting disease activity or prior therapy, repertoire differences have causes that remain undefined.

The protocol was immunoSEQ multiplex PCR, while the TCRdb copy is restricted to in-frame clones and leaves out a portion. The data contain more than 12,000 clones, about 90% of them seen just once; the ten biggest clones take up approximately 5%. The CDR3 totals 16 residues. Germline CDR1 and CDR2: SGHRS and YFSETQ. Sample time point: newly diagnosed, previously untreated cHL patient sample. After thawing, PBMCs were subjected to magnetic negative selection to isolate CD8+ T cells. The authors compared against newly diagnosed, untreated classical Hodgkin lymphoma PBMCs. Sequencing was done on a sample of CD8+ T cells from blood. The V call is TRBV5-1, the J call TRBJ2-5; D remains ambiguous. The closer fit of TRBJ2-7 to the DNA end suggests the J call may be wrong. This TCR was recovered from a human donor with classical Hodgkin lymphoma. In DNA form, the CDR3 reads TGCGCCAGCAGCTTTCGACGGTCTGGGGACTCCTACGAGCAGTACTTC. This sequence encodes CASSFRRSGDSYEQYF.